This T cell receptor beta chain was recovered during a study of TIL therapy for anti-PD-1-resistant metastatic lung cancer. Study summary: A handful of tumors were EGFR-mutant and two were ALK-rearranged.

Sequencing used immunoSEQ v3. Here immunoSEQ multiplex PCR was the method, and the copy in TCRdb shows in-frame clones only, minus some. The profile covers some 7,600 clones, with approximately 73% appearing a single time and 7% taken by the ten largest. The germline gives CDR1 LGHNA, CDR2 YSLEER. The CDR3 has 16 residues. The J segment lost 3 bases and the V segment lost 1 base, leaving 6 bases of the junction unmatched. Time point indicated: pre-treatment sample, taken before nivolumab and TIL therapy. The tumor samples were excised metastases, mostly pleural nodules or supraclavicular lymph nodes. V gene TRBV4-3 combines with J gene TRBJ2-7; TRBD2 agrees at 10 bases. This specimen was tumor tissue, taken at baseline. This TCR came from a person between 25 and 80 years old with non-small cell lung cancer. As DNA, the CDR3 is TGCGCCAGCAGCCAAGCCCTTCTAGCGGGAGTCTACGAGCAGTACTTC. It is translated as CASSQALLAGVYEQYF.